Sequencing of this TCR beta chain was carried out in a study of cytomegalovirus exposure and HLA in healthy donors. Primers included in the PCR were 60 Vbeta and 13 Jbeta primers. Sequencing used immunoSEQ multiplex PCR; TCRdb keeps in-frame clones, though not all of them. Of some 150,000 clones listed, over 75% are singletons. Germline values: CDR1 SGHRS, CDR2 YFSETQ. The CDR3 loop spans 16 amino acids. Trimming took 0 bases from V and 10 from J; bases not matched to a gene: 8. V usage is TRBV5-1 and J usage is TRBJ1-6; 9 bases match TRBD1. Sequencing was done on a sample of PBMCs. The receptor's source is a woman aged 25 to 45 in good health and CMV-seronegative. The CDR3 DNA reads TGCGCCAGCAGCTTGGAGCCGGGACAGGGTCGATCACCCCTCCACTTT. Translated, it gives CASSLEPGQGRSPLHF.